This T cell receptor (beta chain) is from a study of graft-versus-host responses after intestinal transplantation. Study-wide background: Induction with anti-thymocyte globulin, then tacrolimus and steroids for around three years, was given to all recipients.

Note on this clone: The antigen remains unidentified.

Germline loops: CDR1 SGHVS, CDR2 FQNEAQ. The CDR3 totals 17 residues. Trimming took 3 bases from V and 6 from J, leaving 23 bases between them. General study findings and limits: Some GvH clones were seen earlier in gut or blood, suggesting intestinal origin. Those patients showing graft-donor T cell macrochimerism displayed high graft-versus-host to host-versus-graft clonal ratios in allografts.

Assay used: immunoSEQ multiplex PCR; TCRdb lists only in-frame clones, some missing. The sample shows approximately 33,000 clones, around 83% of them seen only once. The sequence came from a human donor who received an intestinal transplant. The chain links TRBV7-8 to TRBJ1-2, with D possibly matching TRBD1 (6 bases). Sequenced here: unstimulated CD8+ T cells sorted from spleen or lymph node cells, sampled before intestinal transplant. CDR3 in amino acids: CASSFEDVTGGRDGYTF. Written as DNA, the CDR3 is TGTGCCAGCAGCTTCGAGGATGTGACAGGAGGGAGGGATGGCTACACCTTC.